These 27 T cell receptor beta chains came from one sample sequenced in a study of CD8 T cells in Susac syndrome. With random hexamers, roughly 0.45 to 1 ug RNA was reverse transcribed. Using its own MiXCR run on the immunoSEQ multiplex PCR reads, TCRdb lists one record per CDR3 protein. The sample lists about 140,000 distinct CDR3 sequences; over 90% were seen once. Sequenced input: CD4+ T cells from PBMCs. The receptor source for this set is a human donor with Susac syndrome.

The chain combines TRBV5-4 with TRBJ2-5, with D tentatively TRBD2 (7 bases). From germline, CDR1 is SGHNT and CDR2 YYREEE (reference sequence). The CDR3 contains 17 residues. With 2 bases removed from V and 1 base from J, the gap between germline ends came to 18 bases. CDR3 region: CASSFFLGGAIQETQYF. The DNA of the CDR3 is TGTGCCAGCAGCTTTTTTTTGGGGGGGGCGATCCAAGAGACCCAGTACTTC.

V gene TRBV4-2 combines with J gene TRBJ2-1; 7 bases map to TRBD1. Germline CDR1 and CDR2: LGHNA and YNFKEQ. This CDR3 region has 13 residues. Germline trimming cut 5 bases from V and 8 bases from J; bases unmatched to any gene: 6. The chain's CDR3 is CASSTGQADEQFF. The CDR3, as DNA: TGTGCCAGCAGCACCGGACAGGCCGATGAGCAGTTCTTC.

This clonotype was seen a few times. The gene calls are TRBV30 and TRBJ1-5; maybe TRBD1 (6 bases). The CDR3 length is 14 residues. Germline CDR1 is GTSNPN and CDR2 is SVGIG (reference sequence). Trimming cost V 2 bases and J 3 bases, with 11 bases left between them. CDR3 nucleotides: TGTGCCTGGAGTCCCGGGGGCCTCAATCAGCCCCAGCATTTT. Translated, it gives CAWSPGGLNQPQHF.

The CDR3 nucleotides are TGTGCCAGCAAGGAGAACACCGGGGAGCTGTTTTTT. Translating gives CASKENTGELFF. V and J are TRBV28 and TRBJ2-2; D unresolved. Trimming removed 7 bases from V and 1 base from J, with 4 bases in between. The CDR3 covers 12 residues. Germline V lookup: CDR1 MDHEN, CDR2 SYDVKM.

This chain connects TRBV25-1 to TRBJ2-7; 7 nucleotides align to TRBD1. The length of the CDR3 is 15 residues. Germline trimming cut 2 bases from V and 2 bases from J; bases unmatched to any gene: 6. Germline V gives CDR1 MGHDK, CDR2 SYGVNS. Here the CDR3 DNA reads TGTGCCAGCAGTGAAGGACAGGCGAGAGCCTACGAGCAGTACTTC. It encodes CASSEGQARAYEQYF.

The chain joins TRBV28 to TRBJ1-2; possibly TRBD1 for D (5 bases). V dropped 3 bases and J dropped 3 bases, with 11 bases sitting between them. The CDR3 is 14 residues long. Germline V CDR1 and CDR2: MDHEN, SYDVKM. CDR3 DNA sequence: TGTGCCAGCAGTTTCCCTGGACAAGACTATGGCTACACCTTC. This sequence encodes CASSFPGQDYGYTF.

The J gene is TRBJ1-2, the V gene TRBV21-1. TRBV21-1 is a recognized pseudogene. The CDR3 loop spans 12 amino acids. CDR3 residues: CASSKVGCGYTF. CDR3 nucleotides: TGTGCCAGCAGCAAAGTGGGGTGCGGCTACACCTTC.

Concerning this clonotype: Compared with germline, one end of the junction differs, possibly owing to a read error. The rearrangement joins TRBV10-3 to TRBJ2-3; no reliable D call. CDR3 length: 15 residues. Per germline, CDR1 ENHRY and CDR2 SYGVKD. As DNA, the CDR3 is TGTGCCATCAGTCAGTCGAGTGGGTATGGAGATACGCAGTATTTT. It encodes CAISQSSGYGDTQYF.

This clonotype appeared once. The chain carries TRBV27 and TRBJ2-3; 12 bases line up with TRBD2. The ends lost 0 bases at V and 8 bases at J; junction bases unmatched: 6. Germline V gene lookup returns CDR1 MNHEY and CDR2 SMNVEV (reference sequence). The CDR3 runs to 16 residues. This CDR3 is CASSLSLAGGPGTQYF. CDR3 in DNA: TGTGCCAGCAGTTTATCTCTAGCGGGGGGGCCAGGTACGCAGTATTTT.

This chain uses TRBV28 with TRBJ1-1, with D unclear. The length of the CDR3 is 15 residues. Trimming took off 2 bases at V and 0 bases at J, with 10 bases between the two ends. CDR1 and CDR2 from the germline V gene are MDHEN and SYDVKM. The DNA of the CDR3 is TGTGCCAGCAGTTTAAGCGTCACAATGAACACTGAAGCTTTCTTT. Translation gives CASSLSVTMNTEAFF.

This clonotype is a singleton in its sample. The gene calls are TRBV20-1 and TRBJ1-1; 7 bases map to TRBD1. The germline V gene encodes CDR1 DFQATT and CDR2 SNEGSKA (reference sequence). The CDR3 is made up of 14 amino acids. Losses at the gene ends were 6 bases for V and 1 base for J; bases not matched to a gene: 8. The CDR3 here is CSALGGQKNTEAFF. CDR3 DNA sequence: TGCAGTGCCCTGGGGGGACAGAAGAACACTGAAGCTTTCTTT.

This rearrangement joins TRBV6-6 to TRBJ2-7; 7 nucleotides agree with TRBD2. The length of the CDR3 is 13 residues. V lost 6 bases and J lost 3; bases outside the gene matches: 5. Germline values: CDR1 MNHNY, CDR2 SVGAGI (reference sequence). The CDR3 sequence is CASSRGEYYEQYF. CDR3 sequence (DNA): TGTGCCAGCAGCCGGGGGGAGTACTACGAGCAGTACTTC.

The chain recombines TRBV7-3 with TRBJ2-1; 10 bases are shared with TRBD2. Germline V lookup: CDR1 SGHTA, CDR2 FQGTGA. The CDR3 contains 15 residues. V was clipped by 5 bases and J by 6 bases; unmatched bases: 7. The CDR3 protein is CASSPQRGGVNEQFF. CDR3 DNA: TGTGCCAGCAGCCCCCAGCGGGGGGGCGTCAATGAGCAGTTCTTC.

The gene calls are TRBV7-2 and TRBJ2-7; D tentatively reads TRBD1 or TRBD2 (5 bases each). The CDR3 covers 14 residues. Looked up from germline, CDR1 is SGHTA and CDR2 is FQGNSA. V was shortened by 5 bases and J by 2 bases, with 13 bases between the two germline ends. The CDR3 is CASSPPGATYEQYF. DNA for the CDR3: TGTGCCAGCAGCCCGCCCGGGGCGACCTACGAGCAGTACTTC. The full variable domain, completed using reference TRBV7-2 and TRBJ2-7, is GAGVSQSPSNKVTEKGKDVELRCDPISGHTALYWYRQSLGQGLEFLIYFQGNSAPDKSGLPSDRFSAERTGGSVSTLTIQRTQQEDSAVYLCASSPPGATYEQYFGPGTRLTVT.

This rearrangement joins TRBV4-1 to TRBJ2-3; 7 bases fit TRBD1. The CDR3 contains 15 residues. Germline lookup yields CDR1 MGHRA and CDR2 YSYEKL. The junction had 6 bases not matched to a gene; V was cut back by 5 bases and J by 1 base. The CDR3, as DNA: TGCGCCAGCAGCATACGACAGGGCCGCACAGATACGCAGTATTTT. Residues: CASSIRQGRTDTQYF.

V gene TRBV29-1 combines with J gene TRBJ2-5, with 7 bases identical to TRBD2. This CDR3 has 15 amino acids. With V trimmed by 2 bases and J by 5 bases, 11 bases remained unmatched. CDR1 SQVTM and CDR2 ANQGSEA come from the germline V gene. The CDR3, as DNA: TGCAGCGTTGAACAGGTTGGCGGGGGAAGTGAGACCCAGTACTTC. Translating gives CSVEQVGGGSETQYF.

The CDR3 nucleotides read TGTGCCTGCCGACGGGGGGCGCGCACAGATACGCAGTATTTT. Amino acid sequence: CACRRGARTDTQYF. The rearrangement joins TRBV30 to TRBJ2-3; the D gene is possibly TRBD2 (7 bases). Trimming removed 6 bases at V and 1 base at J, with 14 bases between. This CDR3 contains 14 residues. The V gene's germline CDR1 is GTSNPN and CDR2 SVGIG (reference sequence). Looking up the rest from reference TRBV30 and TRBJ2-3 gives the full variable domain: SQTIHQWPATLVQPVGSPLSLECTVEGTSNPNLYWYRQAAGRGLQLLFYSVGIGQISSEVPQNLSASRPQDRQFILSSKKLLLSDSGFYLCACRRGARTDTQYFGPGTRLTVL.

This chain uses TRBV7-6 with TRBJ2-3; 9 bases agree with TRBD1. The V gene's germline CDR1 is SGHVS and CDR2 FNYEAQ. The junction had 3 bases not matched to a gene; V was cut back by 0 bases and J by 5 bases. The CDR3 sequence is 15 residues long. The CDR3 sequence: CASSLAGQGLDTQYF. The CDR3 DNA sequence: TGTGCCAGCAGCTTAGCTGGACAGGGGTTAGATACGCAGTATTTT.

This chain joins TRBV12-3 or TRBV12-4 and TRBJ1-5, with D possibly TRBD1 on 5 matching bases. CDR3 size: 14 residues. Trimming took off 1 base at V and 9 bases at J, with 13 bases between the two ends. The CDR3 sequence is CASSLGAGLVPQHF. CDR3 bases: TGTGCCAGCAGTTTAGGAGCAGGGTTGGTGCCCCAGCATTTT.

The V call is TRBV7-3, the J call TRBJ1-1; 7 nucleotides line up with TRBD1. Losses at the gene ends were 6 bases for V and 0 bases for J; bases not matched to a gene: 1. The germline V gene encodes CDR1 SGHTA and CDR2 FQGTGA. This CDR3 spans 13 amino acids. The DNA for the CDR3 is TGTGCCAGCAGGGACAGGATGAACACTGAAGCTTTCTTT. Its protein product is CASRDRMNTEAFF.

V gene TRBV20-1 combines with J gene TRBJ2-5; 7 bases are a match to TRBD2. This CDR3 spans 15 amino acids. Per the germline V gene, CDR1 is DFQATT and CDR2 is SNEGSKA (reference sequence). J lost 3 bases, V lost 0 bases, and 7 bases had no gene match. CDR3 sequence (DNA): TGCAGTGCTAGAGATTCGCGGGAGTCGGAAGAGACCCAGTACTTC. The encoded protein is CSARDSRESEETQYF.

The chain has TRBV9 and TRBJ2-1, with D possibly called TRBD1 or TRBD2 (10 bases each). With 0 bases removed from V and 5 bases from J, the gap between germline ends came to 30 bases. CDR3 size: 21 residues. Per the germline V gene, CDR1 is SGDLS and CDR2 is YYNGEE. CDR3 sequence (DNA): TGTGCCAGCAGCGTAGGGACAGGGGGATCCAGCGGGAGGGCCAGCCACAATGAGCAGTTCTTC. Protein: CASSVGTGGSSGRASHNEQFF.

The chain couples TRBV29-1 to TRBJ2-7, with D perhaps given as TRBD1 or TRBD2 (5 bases each). This CDR3 contains 13 residues. The germline CDR1 and CDR2 sequences are SQVTM and ANQGSEA. Trimming left V 7 bases short and J 7 bases short, with 20 bases between. CDR3 coding DNA: TGCAGCGACAAGGGACCGGCTTTATTGGAGCAGTACTTC. As protein: CSDKGPALLEQYF.

The J gene is TRBJ1-3, the V gene TRBV13, with 8 bases lining up with TRBD1. Germline lookup yields CDR1 PRHDT and CDR2 FYEKMQ (reference sequence). V was pared by 0 bases and J by 0 bases, with 4 bases of the junction left unmatched. CDR3 size: 17 residues. CDR3 bases: TGTGCCAGCAGCTTAGGGACAGGGGTTCCCTCTGGAAACACCATATATTTT. Translation gives CASSLGTGVPSGNTIYF.

CDR3 DNA sequence: TGTGCCTGGAGGAGGGGTATCCAAGAGACCCAGTACTTC. Translating gives CAWRRGIQETQYF. The V call is TRBV30, the J call TRBJ2-5; TRBD1 or TRBD2 may be the D gene (5 bases each). V was clipped by 3 bases and J by 1 base, with 9 bases between them. The CDR3 extends over 13 amino acids. The germline V gene encodes CDR1 GTSNPN and CDR2 SVGIG (reference sequence). Full variable domain (missing parts from reference TRBV30 and TRBJ2-5): SQTIHQWPATLVQPVGSPLSLECTVEGTSNPNLYWYRQAAGRGLQLLFYSVGIGQISSEVPQNLSASRPQDRQFILSSKKLLLSDSGFYLCAWRRGIQETQYFGPGTRLLVL.

The V call is TRBV25-1, the J call TRBJ2-5; tentatively, D is TRBD1 (6 bases). V was shortened by 3 bases and J by 3 bases, with 11 bases between the two germline ends. CDR1 is MGHDK and CDR2 is SYGVNS in the germline V gene. The CDR3 spans 14 residues. The CDR3 loop is CASSDRGAKETQYF. The CDR3 DNA is TGTGCCAGCAGTGACAGGGGAGCAAAAGAGACCCAGTACTTC. Full variable domain (rest looked up from reference TRBV25-1 and TRBJ2-5): EADIYQTPRYLVIGTGKKITLECSQTMGHDKMYWYQQDPGMELHLIHYSYGVNSTEKGDLSSESTVSRIRTEHFPLTLESARPSHTSQYLCASSDRGAKETQYFGPGTRLLVL.

This clonotype was counted a single time. The chain employs TRBV5-4 and TRBJ1-2; 7 bases align to TRBD1. With V trimmed by 4 bases and J by 2 bases, 17 bases remained unmatched. The CDR3 is 18 amino acids. Germline V lookup: CDR1 SGHNT, CDR2 YYREEE (reference sequence). CDR3 sequence reads: CASSRPGTELLGNYGYTF. DNA of the CDR3: TGTGCCAGCAGCCGTCCCGGGACAGAGCTACTCGGCAACTATGGCTACACCTTC.